Detailed here is one T cell receptor beta chain. Its binding antigen is unknown. No much larger clone is present one base from it, and per-base qualities are unavailable. The data derive from a study of response to subunit inactivated influenza vaccine (dated by TCRdb to the late 2010s). The study in broad terms: Deep quantitative profiling of the T cell receptor repertoire was used in the study to follow responses to a trivalent subunit inactivated influenza vaccine. General findings and caveats noted by the study authors: It was suggested by the authors that each seasonal influenza vaccination may recruit only a limited number of new T cells.

Library construction relied on RT-PCR. These reads were obtained on an Illumina HiSeq 2500. The public reads were run again by TCRdb, first through fastp at Q25 and then through MiXCR, and only productive beta chains were kept. Entries that share a CDR3 protein sequence are merged under the most common genes and DNA. The table for this sample lists a few hundred thousand distinct CDR3 sequences; 14% of them were counted only once. The leading ten clones occupy around 10% of the sample. Including the terminal cysteine and phenylalanine, the CDR3 comprises 14 residues. The sequence is cut down to CDR3 DNA, 42 bases in frame from base 1. V gives up 3 bases and J gives up 7 bases, and the segment between their germline ends measures 18 bases. CDR1 and CDR2 were assigned from the germline V gene (reference sequence) as DFQATT and SNEGSKA.

The chain is made from TRBV20-1 and TRBJ2-5; the D gene assignment is ambiguous. This material consisted of PBMCs from blood, taken about 12 days after vaccination. The TCR originated in a man aged 45-65 years who received an inactivated influenza vaccine. Donor details come from another sample of the same person, matched by shared clones. The DNA is as follows: TGCAGTGCTAGGGCCGGGCTCAAAAAGGGGACCCAGTACTTC. This encodes CSARAGLKKGTQYF.